Shown below are 31 T cell receptor beta chains from a single sample sequenced in a study of cytomegalovirus exposure and HLA in healthy donors. Amplification used 60 Vbeta primers and 13 Jbeta primers. Profiled with immunoSEQ multiplex PCR; TCRdb holds only in-frame clones, not every one. The repertoire holds approximately 190,000 clones, with over 70% as singletons. Sample: PBMCs. The receptors here all came from a man aged 45 to 65 in good health and CMV-seronegative.

This chain connects TRBV6-1 to TRBJ1-2; D unclear. Trimming left V 1 base short and J 8 bases short, with 11 bases between. CDR1 and CDR2 from the germline V gene are MNHNS and SASEGT. The CDR3 has 13 amino acids. Here the CDR3 reads CASSEVRVRGYTF. The CDR3 nucleotides are TGTGCCAGCAGTGAAGTTCGGGTACGCGGCTACACCTTC.

The chain couples TRBV7-9 to TRBJ2-3; unclear D gene. This CDR3 has 13 amino acids. Germline CDR1 is SEHNR and CDR2 is FQNEAQ (reference sequence). Trimming stripped 5 bases from V and 2 bases from J, with 8 bases between. This CDR3 is CASSVLITDTQYF. The CDR3 coding sequence is TGTGCCAGCAGCGTCCTAATCACAGATACGCAGTATTTT.

This clone appeared a few times. V is TRBV7-6 and J is TRBJ2-1, with 9 positions matching TRBD2. Germline lookup yields CDR1 SGHVS and CDR2 FNYEAQ. The junction had 4 bases not matched to a gene; V was cut back by 5 bases and J by 2 bases. The CDR3 length is 15 residues. CDR3 sequence (DNA): TGTGCCAGCAGCCCCGTAGCGGGGGCCTACAATGAGCAGTTCTTC. Residues: CASSPVAGAYNEQFF.

This sequence joins TRBV29-1 and TRBJ1-6; 7 positions match TRBD1. This CDR3 spans 13 amino acids. Per germline, CDR1 SQVTM and CDR2 ANQGSEA. V shed 6 bases, J shed 9 bases, and the junction held 8 bases outside the gene matches. Here the CDR3 reads CSVSQGEGSPLHF. The CDR3 nucleotides read TGCAGCGTAAGCCAGGGGGAAGGTTCACCCCTCCACTTT.

This clone came up once. The V call is TRBV7-9, the J call TRBJ2-1; D possibly corresponds to TRBD2 (6 bases). The germline V gene has CDR1 SEHNR and CDR2 FQNEAQ (reference sequence). Trimming cost V 3 bases and J 16 bases, with 16 bases left between them. The CDR3 has 12 amino acids. CDR3 DNA sequence: TGTGCCAGCAGCTTCAGCCCCAGGGAGGCATTCTTC. Translated, it gives CASSFSPREAFF.

The CDR3 region is CASSSTVTSTDTQYF. The CDR3 DNA reads TGTGCCAGCAGTTCAACTGTCACTAGCACAGATACGCAGTATTTT. J is TRBJ2-3 and V is TRBV5-6; no firm D call. CDR1 and CDR2 from the germline V gene are SGHDT and YYEEEE. Trimming took 5 bases from V and 0 from J, leaving 13 bases between them. This CDR3 is built from 15 residues.

The gene calls are TRBV19 and TRBJ2-2; 10 positions match TRBD1. Germline CDR1 reads LNHDA; CDR2 reads SQIVND (reference sequence). The junction had 4 bases not matched to a gene; V was cut back by 5 bases and J by 4 bases. The CDR3 runs to 15 residues. The chain's CDR3 is CASSVGDRGTGELFF. The CDR3 region has the DNA TGTGCCAGTAGTGTAGGGGACAGGGGCACCGGGGAGCTGTTTTTT.

The chain has TRBV10-3 and TRBJ2-7; the match to TRBD2 covers 8 bases. CDR3 length equals 13 residues. V lost 6 bases and J lost 7; bases outside the gene matches: 8. CDR1 is ENHRY and CDR2 is SYGVKD in the germline V gene. The chain's CDR3 is CAIRSGGVGEQYF. DNA for the CDR3: TGTGCCATCAGGAGCGGGGGAGTGGGTGAGCAGTACTTC.

This clone appeared once. V usage is TRBV7-2 and J usage is TRBJ2-1, with TRBD2 as a possible D gene (6 bases). Germline values: CDR1 SGHTA, CDR2 FQGNSA. The CDR3 runs to 13 residues. Trimming took 2 bases from V and 13 from J, leaving 15 bases between them. The chain's CDR3 is CASSLSGGTPQFF. CDR3 DNA: TGTGCCAGCAGCTTATCTGGGGGGACCCCCCAGTTCTTC.

The chain combines TRBV4-1 with TRBJ1-6; 9 nucleotides agree with TRBD1. V shed 3 bases and J 7 bases; nucleotides not matched to a gene: 4. The CDR3 consists of 15 residues. CDR1 is MGHRA and CDR2 is YSYEKL in the germline V gene. In DNA, the CDR3 is TGCGCCAGCAGCCACCGGGACAGGGACAATTCACCCCTCCACTTT. It encodes CASSHRDRDNSPLHF.

This clone was detected only once. V and J are TRBV19 and TRBJ2-3; 8 bases match TRBD1. Germline CDR1 LNHDA, CDR2 SQIVND (reference sequence). The CDR3 consists of 15 residues. The ends lost 7 bases at V and 1 base at J; junction bases unmatched: 7. CDR3 loop: CASKQGEVGTDTQYF. The CDR3 nucleotides read TGTGCCAGTAAACAGGGGGAGGTTGGCACAGATACGCAGTATTTT.

The chain couples TRBV6-5 to TRBJ1-3; D is undetermined. Trimming stripped 6 bases from V and 0 bases from J, with 12 bases between. Germline lookup yields CDR1 MNHEY and CDR2 SVGAGI. This CDR3 spans 15 amino acids. CDR3 loop: CASSSSRDSGNTIYF. The CDR3 bases are TGTGCCAGCAGCTCCTCCCGGGACTCTGGAAACACCATATATTTT.

The V call is TRBV7-8, the J call TRBJ1-4; 7 bases map to TRBD1. The germline CDR1 and CDR2 sequences are SGHVS and FQNEAQ. The V and J ends lost 3 bases and 8 bases, in that order; junction bases with no gene match: 9. The CDR3 is made up of 15 amino acids. CDR3 residues: CASSFRDSGREKLFF. The CDR3 nucleotides read TGTGCCAGCAGCTTCCGGGACAGCGGACGGGAAAAACTGTTTTTT.

The table lists this clone with a count of one. V gene TRBV7-2 combines with J gene TRBJ1-5, with TRBD1 matching 10 bases. Trimming took 2 bases from V and 2 from J; bases not matched to a gene: 12. The CDR3 runs 19 residues. CDR1 and CDR2 from the germline V gene are SGHTA and FQGNSA. CDR3 nucleotide sequence: TGTGCCAGCAGCTTAATGTCCGGGACAGGGGAGATGGGCAATCAGCCCCAGCATTTT. Residues: CASSLMSGTGEMGNQPQHF. The full variable domain, with the rest looked up from reference TRBV7-2 and TRBJ1-5, is GAGVSQSPSNKVTEKGKDVELRCDPISGHTALYWYRQSLGQGLEFLIYFQGNSAPDKSGLPSDRFSAERTGGSVSTLTIQRTQQEDSAVYLCASSLMSGTGEMGNQPQHFGDGTRLSIL.

The chain is built from TRBV4-3 and TRBJ2-3; 7 bases fit TRBD2. The CDR3 runs to 17 residues. Germline CDR1 and CDR2: LGHNA and YSLEER. V dropped 0 bases and J dropped 2; count of bases not matched to a gene: 8. Written as DNA, the CDR3 is TGCGCCAGCAGCCAAGATCATGGCGGGGGTAACACAGATACGCAGTATTTT. Its protein is CASSQDHGGGNTDTQYF.

This clone was seen a few times. The CDR3 is CASSEDVAGFYEQFF. CDR3 bases: TGTGCCAGCAGTGAAGACGTAGCGGGGTTCTATGAGCAGTTCTTC. The chain joins TRBV2 to TRBJ2-1; 8 nucleotides align to TRBD2. CDR3 length: 15 amino acids. The trim removed 1 base at V and 8 bases at J, leaving 7 bases unmatched. The V gene's germline CDR1 is SNHLY and CDR2 FYNNEI. Full variable domain (missing parts from reference TRBV2 and TRBJ2-1): EPEVTQTPSHQVTQMGQEVILRCVPISNHLYFYWYRQILGQKVEFLVSFYNNEISEKSEIFDDQFSVERPDGSNFTLKIRSTKLEDSAMYFCASSEDVAGFYEQFFGPGTRLTVL.

The chain joins TRBV2 to TRBJ2-3; D gene unclear. Germline assignment: CDR1 SNHLY and CDR2 FYNNEI. Trimming took off 7 bases at V and 3 bases at J, with 5 bases between the two ends. The CDR3 totals 11 residues. In DNA, the CDR3 is TGTGCCAGCACCTTAACAGATACGCAGTATTTT. Protein sequence: CASTLTDTQYF. Combining the CDR3 with reference TRBV2 and TRBJ2-3 gives the whole variable domain EPEVTQTPSHQVTQMGQEVILRCVPISNHLYFYWYRQILGQKVEFLVSFYNNEISEKSEIFDDQFSVERPDGSNFTLKIRSTKLEDSAMYFCASTLTDTQYFGPGTRLTVL.

This chain uses TRBV2 with TRBJ2-7; 9 bases are shared with TRBD1. The V gene's germline CDR1 is SNHLY and CDR2 FYNNEI. The CDR3 runs 15 residues. Trimming took 8 bases from V and 5 from J; bases not matched to a gene: 13. In DNA form, the CDR3 reads TGTGCCAGCTGTCTGTCCAGGGACAGGGACCACGAGCAGTACTTC. It codes for CASCLSRDRDHEQYF.

The chain recombines TRBV10-3 with TRBJ2-2; D gene ambiguous. The CDR3 is 11 amino acids. Germline loops: CDR1 ENHRY, CDR2 SYGVKD. In DNA, the CDR3 is TGTGGCAGCCGGGACACCGGGGAGCTGTTTTTT. This codes for CGSRDTGELFF.

This clone appeared a few times. The chain links TRBV5-1 to TRBJ2-7; 8 bases are shared with TRBD2. In germline, CDR1 is SGHRS, CDR2 YFSETQ. CDR3 length: 15 amino acids. After removal of 5 bases from V and 1 base from J, the junction contained 8 bases not matched to a gene. CDR3 nucleotide sequence: TGCGCCAGCAGTACGGACGGACTAGCTTCCTACGAGCAGTACTTC. Translation gives CASSTDGLASYEQYF.

This clone was counted a few times. V and J are TRBV6-1 and TRBJ1-5, with D tentatively TRBD1 (5 bases). V was cut by 2 bases and J by 7 bases, with 12 bases left in between. CDR3 size: 14 residues. The germline CDR1 and CDR2 sequences are MNHNS and SASEGT. CDR3 loop: CASSEQQGGQPQHF. The CDR3 bases are TGTGCCAGCAGTGAACAGCAGGGAGGACAGCCCCAGCATTTT.

The chain joins TRBV5-1 to TRBJ2-5, with D possibly matching TRBD1 (6 bases). V shed 4 bases and J shed 5 bases, with 15 bases lying between them. The length of the CDR3 is 14 residues. Germline V gene lookup returns CDR1 SGHRS and CDR2 YFSETQ. The CDR3 spells CASSATTGLETQYF. The CDR3 DNA reads TGCGCCAGCAGCGCCACCACAGGGTTGGAGACCCAGTACTTC.

The chain joins TRBV7-2 to TRBJ2-1; D remains ambiguous. V was pared by 2 bases and J by 5 bases, with 10 bases between. This CDR3 contains 14 residues. CDR1 is SGHTA and CDR2 is FQGNSA in the germline V gene. CDR3 residues: CASSLFLSHNEQFF. The CDR3 DNA follows: TGTGCCAGCAGCTTATTCCTGTCTCACAATGAGCAGTTCTTC.

This clone is a singleton in its sample. V is TRBV5-5 and J is TRBJ2-7; D may be TRBD2 (5 bases). Per germline, CDR1 SGHKS and CDR2 YYEKEE (reference sequence). This CDR3 region has 15 residues. Deletions cut 1 base from V and 2 bases from J, with 13 bases between. CDR3 nucleotides: TGTGCCAGCAGCTTGTCGCCAGGAGGCACCTACGAGCAGTACTTC. Translating it yields CASSLSPGGTYEQYF.

DNA of the CDR3: TGTGCCAGCAGCTCCGGGACAGGGCTAGAGACCCAGTACTTC. This sequence encodes CASSSGTGLETQYF. The V call is TRBV5-6, the J call TRBJ2-5; 9 bases are shared with TRBD1. This CDR3 is built from 14 residues. Trimming at V came to 3 bases and at J to 4 bases, leaving 4 bases not matched to a gene. Germline CDR1 reads SGHDT; CDR2 reads YYEEEE.

In this sample, this clone turned up once. This chain links TRBV27 with TRBJ2-3; 9 bases are a match to TRBD1. This CDR3 region has 14 residues. The ends lost 6 bases at V and 4 bases at J; junction bases unmatched: 5. The V gene's germline CDR1 is MNHEY and CDR2 SMNVEV (reference sequence). This chain's CDR3 is CASSRDRASDTQYF. In DNA, the CDR3 is TGTGCCAGCAGCCGGGACAGGGCCTCAGATACGCAGTATTTT.

The chain recombines TRBV9 with TRBJ2-1; tentative D call: TRBD2 (6 bases). CDR3 length: 15 residues. V was shortened by 3 bases and J by 2 bases, with 12 bases between the two germline ends. CDR1 is SGDLS, CDR2 YYNGEE, per germline. This CDR3 reads CASSAWDFAYNEQFF. The CDR3 DNA is TGTGCCAGCAGCGCCTGGGACTTCGCCTACAATGAGCAGTTCTTC.

The chain links TRBV7-9 to TRBJ1-1; possible D gene TRBD1, 5 bases. Germline values: CDR1 SEHNR, CDR2 FQNEAQ (reference sequence). Between the trimmed V and J ends, which lost 6 bases and 4 bases, there was a span of 12 bases. The CDR3 consists of 13 residues. The CDR3 coding sequence is TGTGCCAGCAGATTGGGGGGGGTCACTGAAGCTTTCTTT. It yields the protein CASRLGGVTEAFF.

The chain employs TRBV7-9 and TRBJ2-3; 7 nucleotides match TRBD2. The CDR3 is 14 amino acids. Unmatched junction bases numbered 6, after V lost 3 bases and J lost 6 bases. CDR1 and CDR2 from the germline V gene are SEHNR and FQNEAQ (reference sequence). The CDR3 reads CASSLSREADTQYF. The CDR3 region has the DNA TGTGCCAGCAGCTTGTCCCGGGAGGCGGATACGCAGTATTTT.

The V call is TRBV11-2, the J call TRBJ2-1, with D tentatively TRBD2 (5 bases). Germline CDR1 reads SGHAT; CDR2 reads FQNNGV. With 5 bases removed from V and 5 bases from J, the gap between germline ends came to 16 bases. CDR3 length equals 15 residues. CDR3 sequence: CASSPPASGNNEQFF. The CDR3, as DNA: TGTGCCAGCAGCCCGCCCGCCTCGGGGAACAATGAGCAGTTCTTC.

The CDR3 nucleotides read TGTGCCATCAGTGCTACCTCCCTATTACAGCCCCAGCATTTT. This gives the protein CAISATSLLQPQHF. V and J are TRBV10-3 and TRBJ1-5; D not resolved. From germline, CDR1 is ENHRY and CDR2 SYGVKD. This CDR3 is 14 amino acids long. The V end was cut by 4 bases, the J end by 7 bases, with 14 bases between.